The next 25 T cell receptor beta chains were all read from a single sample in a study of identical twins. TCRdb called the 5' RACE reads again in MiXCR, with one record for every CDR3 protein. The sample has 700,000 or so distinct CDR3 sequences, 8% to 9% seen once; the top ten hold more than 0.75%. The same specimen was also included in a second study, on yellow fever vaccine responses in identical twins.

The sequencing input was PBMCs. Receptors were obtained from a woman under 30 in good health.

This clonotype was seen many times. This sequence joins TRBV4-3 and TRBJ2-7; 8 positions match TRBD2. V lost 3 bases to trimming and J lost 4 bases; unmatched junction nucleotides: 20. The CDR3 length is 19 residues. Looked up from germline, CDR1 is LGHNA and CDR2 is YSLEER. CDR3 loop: CASSHQREKRGPPSYEQYF. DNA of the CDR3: TGCGCCAGCAGCCACCAGCGGGAGAAAAGGGGTCCCCCCTCATACGAGCAGTACTTC.

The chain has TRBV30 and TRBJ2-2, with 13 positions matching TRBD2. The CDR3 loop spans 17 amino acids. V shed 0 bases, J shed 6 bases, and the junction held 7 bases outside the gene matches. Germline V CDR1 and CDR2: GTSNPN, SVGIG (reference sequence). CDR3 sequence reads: CAWSVLAGGKEAGELFF. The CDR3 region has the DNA TGTGCCTGGAGTGTACTAGCGGGAGGGAAGGAGGCCGGGGAGCTGTTTTTT.

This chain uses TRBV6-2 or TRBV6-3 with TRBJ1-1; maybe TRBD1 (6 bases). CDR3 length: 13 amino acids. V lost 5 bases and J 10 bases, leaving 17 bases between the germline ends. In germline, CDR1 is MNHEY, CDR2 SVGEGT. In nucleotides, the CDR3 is TGTGCCAGCAGTCACAGGGACCTCCCCAGAGCTTTCTTT. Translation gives CASSHRDLPRAFF.

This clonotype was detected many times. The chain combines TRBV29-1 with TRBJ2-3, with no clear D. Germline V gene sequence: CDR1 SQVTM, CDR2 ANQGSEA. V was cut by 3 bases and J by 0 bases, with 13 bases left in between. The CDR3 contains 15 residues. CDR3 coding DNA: TGCAGCGTTGAGGGCACCCCACTCAGCACAGATACGCAGTATTTT. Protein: CSVEGTPLSTDTQYF.

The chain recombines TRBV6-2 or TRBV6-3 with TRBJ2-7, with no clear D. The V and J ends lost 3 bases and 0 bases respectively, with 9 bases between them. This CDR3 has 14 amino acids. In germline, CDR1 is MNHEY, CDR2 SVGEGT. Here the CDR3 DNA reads TGTGCCAGCAGTTATGGGCAGCTCTCCTACGAGCAGTACTTC. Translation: CASSYGQLSYEQYF.

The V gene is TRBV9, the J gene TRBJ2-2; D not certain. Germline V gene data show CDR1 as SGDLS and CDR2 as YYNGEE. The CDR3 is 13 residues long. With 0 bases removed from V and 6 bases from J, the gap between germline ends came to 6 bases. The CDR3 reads CASSVGHAGELFF. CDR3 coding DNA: TGTGCCAGCAGCGTAGGGCATGCCGGGGAGCTGTTTTTT.

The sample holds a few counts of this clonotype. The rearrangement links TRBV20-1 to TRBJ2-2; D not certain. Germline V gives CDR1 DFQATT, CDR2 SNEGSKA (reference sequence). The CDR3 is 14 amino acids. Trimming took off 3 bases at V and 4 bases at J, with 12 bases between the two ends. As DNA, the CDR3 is TGCAGTGCTAGGGAACTACAGTCCACCGGGGAGCTGTTTTTT. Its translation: CSARELQSTGELFF.

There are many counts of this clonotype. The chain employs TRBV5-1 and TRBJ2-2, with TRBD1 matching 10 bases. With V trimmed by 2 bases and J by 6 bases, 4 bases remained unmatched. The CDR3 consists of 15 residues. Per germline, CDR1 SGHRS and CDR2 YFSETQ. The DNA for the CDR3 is TGCGCCAGCAGCTTACGGGACAGGGGTTCCGGGGAGCTGTTTTTT. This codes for CASSLRDRGSGELFF.

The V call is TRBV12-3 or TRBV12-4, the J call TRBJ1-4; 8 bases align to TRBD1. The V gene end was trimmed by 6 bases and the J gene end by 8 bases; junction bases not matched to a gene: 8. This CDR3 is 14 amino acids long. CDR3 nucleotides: TGTGCCAGCAGGGCGACAGGGGTCCTCGAAAAACTGTTTTTT. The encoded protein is CASRATGVLEKLFF.

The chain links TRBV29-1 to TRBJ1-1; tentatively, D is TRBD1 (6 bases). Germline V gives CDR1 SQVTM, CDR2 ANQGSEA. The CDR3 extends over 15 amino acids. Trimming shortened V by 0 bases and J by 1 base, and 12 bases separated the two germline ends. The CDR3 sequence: CSVEETSQGNTEAFF. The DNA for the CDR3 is TGCAGCGTTGAAGAAACGTCACAGGGGAACACTGAAGCTTTCTTT.

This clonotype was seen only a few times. CDR3: CASSSLRREPYEQYF. The CDR3 DNA sequence: TGTGCCAGCAGTTCCCTTCGGAGGGAACCATACGAGCAGTACTTC. The V and J genes are TRBV6-2 or TRBV6-3 and TRBJ2-7; a possible D gene is TRBD2 (6 bases). CDR1 is MNHEY, CDR2 SVGEGT, per germline. Trimming stripped 4 bases from V and 4 bases from J, with 17 bases between. The CDR3 runs to 15 residues.

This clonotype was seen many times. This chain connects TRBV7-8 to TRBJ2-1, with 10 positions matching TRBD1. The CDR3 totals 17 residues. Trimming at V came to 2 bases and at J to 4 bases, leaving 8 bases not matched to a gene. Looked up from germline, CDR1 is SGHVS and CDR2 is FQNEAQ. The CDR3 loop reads CASSLFRRDRGYNEQFF. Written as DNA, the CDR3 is TGTGCCAGCAGCTTATTTCGCCGGGACAGGGGTTACAATGAGCAGTTCTTC.

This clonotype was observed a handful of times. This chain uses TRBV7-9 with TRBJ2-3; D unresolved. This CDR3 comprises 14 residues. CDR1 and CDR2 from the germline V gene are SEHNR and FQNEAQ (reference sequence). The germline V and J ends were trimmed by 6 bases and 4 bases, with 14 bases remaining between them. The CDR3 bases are TGTGCCAGCAGTCCAGACTGGCTCGCAGATACGCAGTATTTT. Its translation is CASSPDWLADTQYF.

The CDR3 loop reads CASSLAIGQGDEQYF. The CDR3 DNA is TGTGCCAGCAGCTTAGCCATAGGACAGGGGGACGAGCAGTACTTC. The chain links TRBV7-6 to TRBJ2-7, with TRBD1 matching over 10 bases. Trimming at V came to 0 bases and at J to 5 bases, leaving 4 bases not matched to a gene. Germline CDR1 SGHVS, CDR2 FNYEAQ. The CDR3 has 15 amino acids.

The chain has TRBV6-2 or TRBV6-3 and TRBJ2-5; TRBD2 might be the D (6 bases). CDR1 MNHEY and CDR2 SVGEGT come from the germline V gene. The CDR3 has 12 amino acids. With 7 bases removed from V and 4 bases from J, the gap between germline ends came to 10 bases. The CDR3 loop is CASKYGGETQYF. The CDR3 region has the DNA TGTGCCAGCAAATACGGGGGAGAGACCCAGTACTTC.

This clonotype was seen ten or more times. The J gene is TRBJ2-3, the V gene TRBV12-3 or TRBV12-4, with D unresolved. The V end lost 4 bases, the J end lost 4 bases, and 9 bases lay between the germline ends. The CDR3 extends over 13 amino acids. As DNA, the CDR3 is TGTGCCAGCAGTTCCAATCTTGCAGATACGCAGTATTTT. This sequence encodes CASSSNLADTQYF.

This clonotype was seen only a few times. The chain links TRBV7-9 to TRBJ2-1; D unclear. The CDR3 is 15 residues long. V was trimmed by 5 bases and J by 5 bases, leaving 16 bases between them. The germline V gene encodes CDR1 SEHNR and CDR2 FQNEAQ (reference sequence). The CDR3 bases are TGTGCCAGCAGCCCGGGCCGGGCGCTAAACAATGAGCAGTTCTTC. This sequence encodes CASSPGRALNNEQFF. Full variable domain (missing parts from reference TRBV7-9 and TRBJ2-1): DTGVSQNPRHKITKRGQNVTFRCDPISEHNRLYWYRQTLGQGPEFLTYFQNEAQLEKSRLLSDRFSAERPKGSFSTLEIQRTEQGDSAMYLCASSPGRALNNEQFFGPGTRLTVL.

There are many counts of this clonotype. The CDR3 DNA sequence: TGTGCCAGCAGCTTCCCCGGGACATCCTACGAGCAGTACTTC. Protein product: CASSFPGTSYEQYF. The chain couples TRBV7-9 to TRBJ2-7, with a possible D match to TRBD1 (6 bases). CDR1 and CDR2 from the germline V gene are SEHNR and FQNEAQ (reference sequence). The CDR3 sequence is 14 residues long. The V end was cut by 3 bases, the J end by 1 base, with 10 bases between.

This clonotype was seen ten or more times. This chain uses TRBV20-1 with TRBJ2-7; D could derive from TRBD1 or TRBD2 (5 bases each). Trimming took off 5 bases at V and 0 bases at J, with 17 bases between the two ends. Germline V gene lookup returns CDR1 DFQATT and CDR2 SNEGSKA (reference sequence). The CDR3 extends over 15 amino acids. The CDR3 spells CSALPGTRSSYEQYF. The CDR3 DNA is TGCAGTGCTTTACCAGGGACCCGAAGCTCCTACGAGCAGTACTTC.

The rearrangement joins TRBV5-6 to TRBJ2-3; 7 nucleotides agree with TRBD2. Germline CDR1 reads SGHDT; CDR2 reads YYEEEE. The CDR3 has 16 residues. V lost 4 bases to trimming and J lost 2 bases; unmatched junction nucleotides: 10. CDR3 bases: TGTGCCAGCAGCGGGGGGGGAGACGGCTACACAGATACGCAGTATTTT. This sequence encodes CASSGGGDGYTDTQYF.

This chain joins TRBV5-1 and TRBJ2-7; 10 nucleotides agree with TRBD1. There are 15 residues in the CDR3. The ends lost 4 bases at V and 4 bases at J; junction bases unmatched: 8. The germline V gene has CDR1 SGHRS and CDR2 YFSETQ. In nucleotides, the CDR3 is TGCGCCAGCAGCCCTACGACAGGGGGCACGTACGAGCAGTACTTC. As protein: CASSPTTGGTYEQYF. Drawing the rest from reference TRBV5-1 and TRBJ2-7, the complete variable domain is KAGVTQTPRYLIKTRGQQVTLSCSPISGHRSVSWYQQTPGQGLQFLFEYFSETQRNKGNFPGRFSGRQFSNSRSEMNVSTLELGDSALYLCASSPTTGGTYEQYFGPGTRLTVT.

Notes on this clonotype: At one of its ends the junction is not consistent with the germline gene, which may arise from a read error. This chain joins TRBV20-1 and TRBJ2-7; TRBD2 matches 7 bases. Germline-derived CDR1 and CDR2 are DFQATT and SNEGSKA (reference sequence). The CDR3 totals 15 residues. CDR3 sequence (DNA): TGCAGTGCTAGAGAGCTAGCGGACCTCTCCAACGAGCAGTACTTC. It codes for CSARELADLSNEQYF.

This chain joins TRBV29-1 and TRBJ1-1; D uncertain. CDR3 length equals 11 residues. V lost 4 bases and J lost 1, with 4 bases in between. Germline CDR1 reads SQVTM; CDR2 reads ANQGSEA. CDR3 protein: CSVVKNTEAFF. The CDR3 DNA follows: TGCAGCGTTGTCAAGAACACTGAAGCTTTCTTT.

The CDR3 region is CASSQRALATDTQYF. The CDR3 DNA is TGTGCCAGCAGCCAAAGAGCCCTCGCCACAGATACGCAGTATTTT. The rearrangement joins TRBV7-6 to TRBJ2-3; D is unresolved. Germline V gene sequence: CDR1 SGHVS, CDR2 FNYEAQ. This CDR3 is built from 15 residues. Trimming cost V 5 bases and J 2 bases, with 14 bases left between them.

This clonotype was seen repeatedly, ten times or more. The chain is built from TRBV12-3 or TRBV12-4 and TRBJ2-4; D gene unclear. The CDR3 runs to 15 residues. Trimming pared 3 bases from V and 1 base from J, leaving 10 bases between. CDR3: CASSFQALAKNIQYF. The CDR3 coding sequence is TGTGCCAGCAGTTTTCAGGCCCTCGCCAAAAACATTCAGTACTTC.